This is a list of T cell receptor beta chains from one sample in a study of Tregs in tolerant kidney transplant recipients. TCRdb keeps only in-frame clones here, not all; method: immunoSEQ multiplex PCR. The sample lists fewer than 150,000 clones, roughly 93% seen once, with more than 0.5% in the top ten. Specimen: CD4+ T cells from blood. The receptors shown here come from a human donor in good health. CDR3s include the opening cysteine and the closing phenylalanine or tryptophan. Fields, in order: clone size, V gene, J gene, CDR3 length, D gene, CDR3 protein, CDR3 DNA. D genes are given only for firm matches. Clone size is given for some rows only: seen once, a few or many times, or a class if the clone is expanded.

clone size: .; V gene: TRBV2; J gene: TRBJ2-7; CDR3 length: 14; D gene: .; CDR3 protein: CASSEAAKESGQYF; CDR3 DNA: TGTGCCAGCAGTGAAGCGGCCAAGGAATCGGGGCAGTACTTC
clone size: .; V gene: TRBV2; J gene: TRBJ2-1; CDR3 length: 15; D gene: TRBD2; CDR3 protein: CASRGLAGGYNEQFF; CDR3 DNA: TGTGCCAGCAGAGGACTAGCGGGGGGCTACAATGAGCAGTTCTTC
clone size: .; V gene: TRBV11-2; J gene: TRBJ2-1; CDR3 length: 13; D gene: .; CDR3 protein: CASRPTGYNEQFF; CDR3 DNA: TGTGCCAGCAGACCGACTGGATACAATGAGCAGTTCTTC
clone size: once; V gene: TRBV18; J gene: TRBJ2-7; CDR3 length: 16; D gene: TRBD1; CDR3 protein: CASSTGRGRGAYEQYF; CDR3 DNA: TGTGCCAGCTCGACCGGAAGGGGGCGCGGAGCCTACGAGCAGTACTTC
clone size: .; V gene: TRBV25-1; J gene: TRBJ1-1; CDR3 length: 11; D gene: .; CDR3 protein: CASSERSGAFF; CDR3 DNA: TGTGCCAGCAGTGAACGGTCGGGGGCTTTCTTT
clone size: .; V gene: TRBV5-1; J gene: TRBJ2-4; CDR3 length: 16; D gene: .; CDR3 protein: CASSLGGDPAKNIQYF; CDR3 DNA: TGCGCCAGCAGCTTGGGAGGGGACCCAGCGAAAAACATTCAGTACTTC
clone size: .; V gene: TRBV5-1; J gene: TRBJ2-2; CDR3 length: 16; D gene: .; CDR3 protein: CASIMGPRTNTGELFF; CDR3 DNA: TGCGCCAGCATAATGGGGCCCAGAACGAACACCGGGGAGCTGTTTTTT
clone size: .; V gene: TRBV7-9; J gene: TRBJ2-5; CDR3 length: 13; D gene: .; CDR3 protein: CAWDRAEKKTQYF; CDR3 DNA: TGTGCCTGGGATAGGGCCGAAAAAAAAACCCAGTACTTC
clone size: .; V gene: TRBV2; J gene: TRBJ2-5; CDR3 length: 14; D gene: .; CDR3 protein: CASTRDSGQETQYF; CDR3 DNA: TGTGCCAGTACCCGGGATAGCGGCCAAGAGACCCAGTACTTC
clone size: once; V gene: TRBV25-1; J gene: TRBJ2-2; CDR3 length: 16; D gene: .; CDR3 protein: CASSESRTGNTGELFF; CDR3 DNA: TGTGCCAGCAGTGAATCAAGAACGGGCAACACCGGGGAGCTGTTTTTT
clone size: .; V gene: TRBV5-1; J gene: TRBJ2-1; CDR3 length: 15; D gene: TRBD2; CDR3 protein: CASSPGLADYNEQFF; CDR3 DNA: TGCGCCAGCAGCCCTGGACTAGCCGATTACAATGAGCAGTTCTTC
clone size: .; V gene: TRBV6-5; J gene: TRBJ2-7; CDR3 length: 14; D gene: TRBD1; CDR3 protein: CASRLRTGSDEQYF; CDR3 DNA: TGTGCCAGCAGACTACGGACAGGGAGTGACGAGCAGTACTTC
clone size: .; V gene: TRBV13; J gene: TRBJ1-2; CDR3 length: 14; D gene: TRBD1; CDR3 protein: CASRVGGEGYGYTF; CDR3 DNA: TGTGCCAGCAGAGTAGGGGGCGAAGGCTATGGCTACACCTTC
clone size: .; V gene: TRBV9; J gene: TRBJ2-7; CDR3 length: 15; D gene: .; CDR3 protein: CASSVDPGHDYEQYF; CDR3 DNA: TGTGCCAGCAGCGTCGATCCGGGACACGACTACGAGCAGTACTTC
clone size: once; V gene: TRBV5-5; J gene: TRBJ2-5; CDR3 length: 17; D gene: TRBD2; CDR3 protein: CASSLGLAGGVQETQYF; CDR3 DNA: TGTGCCAGCAGCTTAGGACTAGCGGGGGGAGTGCAAGAGACCCAGTACTTC
clone size: .; V gene: TRBV29-1; J gene: TRBJ1-2; CDR3 length: 13; D gene: TRBD1; CDR3 protein: CSVGDREGYGYTF; CDR3 DNA: TGCAGCGTAGGTGACAGGGAGGGCTATGGCTACACCTTC
clone size: .; V gene: TRBV15; J gene: TRBJ2-3; CDR3 length: 13; D gene: .; CDR3 protein: CATSRDRGETQYF; CDR3 DNA: TGTGCCACCAGCAGAGATCGGGGAGAAACGCAGTATTTT
clone size: once; V gene: TRBV6-1; J gene: TRBJ1-1; CDR3 length: 14; D gene: TRBD1; CDR3 protein: CASSASSGTGTAFF; CDR3 DNA: TGTGCCAGCAGTGCCTCCTCCGGGACAGGGACTGCTTTCTTT
clone size: once; V gene: TRBV6-1; J gene: TRBJ1-5; CDR3 length: 15; D gene: .; CDR3 protein: CASSGLWGSNQPQHF; CDR3 DNA: TGTGCCAGCAGTGGTCTCTGGGGAAGCAATCAGCCCCAGCATTTT
clone size: once; V gene: TRBV7-3; J gene: TRBJ1-1; CDR3 length: 15; D gene: .; CDR3 protein: CASSLTPGGNTEAFF; CDR3 DNA: TGTGCCAGCAGCTTAACTCCGGGCGGGAACACTGAAGCTTTCTTT
clone size: .; V gene: TRBV19; J gene: TRBJ2-7; CDR3 length: 14; D gene: .; CDR3 protein: CASSLTQGLDEQYF; CDR3 DNA: TGTGCCAGTAGTCTCACTCAGGGTTTGGACGAGCAGTACTTC
clone size: .; V gene: TRBV28; J gene: TRBJ2-1; CDR3 length: 15; D gene: .; CDR3 protein: CASSLSDTALSKQFF; CDR3 DNA: TGTGCCAGCAGCCTCTCTGACACCGCACTGAGTAAGCAGTTCTTC
clone size: .; V gene: TRBV6-1; J gene: TRBJ2-7; CDR3 length: 16; D gene: .; CDR3 protein: CASSEGAGLYTYEQYF; CDR3 DNA: TGTGCCAGCAGTGAAGGGGCTGGACTCTATACCTACGAGCAGTACTTC
clone size: .; V gene: TRBV14; J gene: TRBJ2-1; CDR3 length: 14; D gene: .; CDR3 protein: CASSHLTSGNEQFF; CDR3 DNA: TGTGCCAGCAGCCACCTGACTAGTGGCAATGAGCAGTTCTTC
clone size: .; V gene: TRBV11-2; J gene: TRBJ2-3; CDR3 length: 19; D gene: TRBD2; CDR3 protein: CASSLDQGLADPSTDTQYF; CDR3 DNA: TGTGCCAGCAGCTTAGATCAGGGACTAGCGGATCCCAGCACAGATACGCAGTATTTT
clone size: .; V gene: TRBV4-1; J gene: TRBJ2-5; CDR3 length: 13; D gene: .; CDR3 protein: CASSQGQQETQYF; CDR3 DNA: TGCGCCAGCAGCCAAGGGCAGCAAGAGACCCAGTACTTC
clone size: .; V gene: TRBV9; J gene: TRBJ2-7; CDR3 length: 15; D gene: TRBD2; CDR3 protein: CASSAGLAGLYEQYF; CDR3 DNA: TGTGCCAGCAGCGCCGGACTAGCGGGGCTGTACGAGCAGTACTTC
clone size: .; V gene: TRBV2; J gene: TRBJ2-1; CDR3 length: 15; D gene: TRBD2; CDR3 protein: CASSGASGGYNEQFF; CDR3 DNA: TGTGCCAGCAGTGGTGCTAGCGGGGGATACAATGAGCAGTTCTTC
clone size: .; V gene: TRBV5-8; J gene: TRBJ1-3; CDR3 length: 14; D gene: .; CDR3 protein: CASSFPISGNTIYF; CDR3 DNA: TGTGCCAGCAGCTTCCCCATCTCTGGAAACACCATATATTTT
clone size: .; V gene: TRBV7-2; J gene: TRBJ1-4; CDR3 length: 16; D gene: .; CDR3 protein: CASSPQGPAGGEKLFF; CDR3 DNA: TGTGCCAGCAGCCCCCAGGGGCCGGCCGGCGGTGAAAAACTGTTTTTT
clone size: once; V gene: TRBV6-5; J gene: TRBJ1-6; CDR3 length: 14; D gene: .; CDR3 protein: CASSYTGLNSPLHF; CDR3 DNA: TGTGCCAGCAGTTACACGGGGCTCAATTCACCCCTCCACTTT
clone size: .; V gene: TRBV6-5; J gene: TRBJ1-1; CDR3 length: 14; D gene: .; CDR3 protein: CASSQIGGHTEAFF; CDR3 DNA: TGTGCCAGCAGTCAAATTGGGGGGCACACTGAAGCTTTCTTT
clone size: .; V gene: TRBV19; J gene: TRBJ2-7; CDR3 length: 13; D gene: .; CDR3 protein: CASSMNGADEQYF; CDR3 DNA: TGTGCCAGTAGTATGAACGGGGCCGACGAGCAGTACTTC
clone size: .; V gene: TRBV14; J gene: TRBJ2-7; CDR3 length: 13; D gene: TRBD1; CDR3 protein: CASSARQGYEQYF; CDR3 DNA: TGTGCCAGCAGCGCCCGACAGGGGTACGAGCAGTACTTC
clone size: .; V gene: TRBV5-1; J gene: TRBJ1-5; CDR3 length: 14; D gene: .; CDR3 protein: CASSFTGRDQPQHF; CDR3 DNA: TGCGCCAGCAGCTTTACAGGGAGAGATCAGCCCCAGCATTTT
clone size: .; V gene: TRBV28; J gene: TRBJ2-5; CDR3 length: 17; D gene: TRBD1; CDR3 protein: CASSLMGGQGVRETQYF; CDR3 DNA: TGTGCCAGCAGTTTGATGGGGGGACAGGGGGTTCGAGAGACCCAGTACTTC
clone size: .; V gene: TRBV18; J gene: TRBJ1-6; CDR3 length: 14; D gene: .; CDR3 protein: CASSRRADYSPLHF; CDR3 DNA: TGTGCCAGCTCACGCCGGGCGGACTATTCACCCCTCCACTTT
clone size: .; V gene: TRBV7-3; J gene: TRBJ1-1; CDR3 length: 13; D gene: .; CDR3 protein: CASTLNMNTEAFF; CDR3 DNA: TGTGCCAGCACCCTTAACATGAACACTGAAGCTTTCTTT
clone size: few; V gene: TRBV7-6; J gene: TRBJ2-2; CDR3 length: 16; D gene: TRBD2; CDR3 protein: CASSLGLAVNTGELFF; CDR3 DNA: TGTGCCAGCAGCCTCGGACTAGCGGTGAACACCGGGGAGCTGTTTTTT
clone size: .; V gene: TRBV5-1; J gene: TRBJ1-4; CDR3 length: 14; D gene: .; CDR3 protein: CASSPQGEDEKLFF; CDR3 DNA: TGCGCCAGCAGCCCGCAGGGAGAGGATGAAAAACTGTTTTTT
clone size: .; V gene: TRBV6-5; J gene: TRBJ2-7; CDR3 length: 15; D gene: .; CDR3 protein: CASSYQQGISYEQYF; CDR3 DNA: TGTGCCAGCAGTTACCAGCAGGGAATCTCCTACGAGCAGTACTTC
clone size: .; V gene: TRBV2; J gene: TRBJ2-3; CDR3 length: 14; D gene: TRBD1; CDR3 protein: CASAGQAVGDTQYF; CDR3 DNA: TGTGCCAGCGCTGGACAGGCGGTTGGGGATACGCAGTATTTT
clone size: .; V gene: TRBV14; J gene: TRBJ1-2; CDR3 length: 13; D gene: .; CDR3 protein: CASSQTQTGGYTF; CDR3 DNA: TGTGCCAGCAGCCAAACCCAGACGGGCGGCTACACCTTC
clone size: .; V gene: TRBV19; J gene: TRBJ1-2; CDR3 length: 15; D gene: .; CDR3 protein: CASNPREQAQYGYTF; CDR3 DNA: TGTGCCAGTAACCCGAGAGAACAGGCGCAATATGGCTACACCTTC
clone size: .; V gene: TRBV6-5; J gene: TRBJ1-3; CDR3 length: 15; D gene: .; CDR3 protein: CASSYQIGDGNTIYF; CDR3 DNA: TGTGCCAGCAGTTACCAAATAGGGGATGGAAACACCATATATTTT